These 9 T cell receptor beta chains came from one sample sequenced in a study of response to subunit inactivated influenza vaccine. TCRdb redid the calling of the RT-PCR reads with MiXCR, one entry per CDR3 protein. This table holds under 850,000 distinct CDR3 sequences, under 20% found once. Sequences were derived from PBMCs from blood, sampled roughly 5 days after vaccination. These TCRs come from a man aged 50 to 60 who received an inactivated influenza vaccine.

V usage is TRBV5-1 and J usage is TRBJ1-1; D may be TRBD1 (5 bases). The V gene lost 2 bases and the J gene lost 1 base, with 12 bases spanning the gap. Per the germline V gene, CDR1 is SGHRS and CDR2 is YFSETQ. The CDR3 spans 15 residues. DNA of the CDR3: TGCGCCAGCAGCTTTAACGGGGGTGGGAACACTGAAGCTTTCTTT. Translating gives CASSFNGGGNTEAFF.

This clonotype showed up just a few times. The chain employs TRBV4-2 and TRBJ1-4; 7 bases are shared with TRBD1. The CDR3 length is 15 residues. Losses at the gene ends were 4 bases for V and 4 bases for J; bases not matched to a gene: 6. Germline loops: CDR1 LGHNA, CDR2 YNFKEQ. The CDR3 region is CASSRATGNNEKLFF. In nucleotides, the CDR3 is TGTGCCAGCAGCCGAGCGACAGGGAATAATGAAAAACTGTTTTTT.

The V gene is TRBV7-8, the J gene TRBJ2-7; TRBD2 matches 13 bases. The CDR3 runs 15 residues. Germline assignment: CDR1 SGHVS and CDR2 FQNEAQ. V dropped 4 bases and J dropped 7; count of bases not matched to a gene: 7. CDR3 protein: CASSSRLAGGREQYF. CDR3 coding DNA: TGTGCCAGCAGCTCTCGACTAGCGGGAGGAAGAGAGCAGTACTTC. Based on the CDR3 plus reference TRBV7-8 and TRBJ2-7, the full variable domain is GAGVSQSPRYKVAKRGQDVALRCDPISGHVSLFWYQQALGQGPEFLTYFQNEAQLDKSGLPSDRFFAERPEGSVSTLKIQRTQQEDSAVYLCASSSRLAGGREQYFGPGTRLTVT.

This chain connects TRBV20-1 to TRBJ1-5; D is possibly TRBD1 (6 bases). The CDR3 loop spans 16 amino acids. The germline gives CDR1 DFQATT, CDR2 SNEGSKA (reference sequence). V was clipped by 1 base and J by 3 bases, with 16 bases between them. CDR3 nucleotides: TGCAGTGCTAGAGTTCGCGCACAGGGCATCAATCAGCCCCAGCATTTT. This sequence encodes CSARVRAQGINQPQHF.

The rearrangement joins TRBV7-2 to TRBJ2-3; D is possibly TRBD2 (6 bases). This CDR3 spans 13 amino acids. CDR1 SGHTA and CDR2 FQGNSA come from the germline V gene. Trimming stripped 1 base from V and 14 bases from J, with 16 bases between. The CDR3 protein is CASSLDGGFVWYF. Here the CDR3 DNA reads TGTGCCAGCAGCTTAGATGGGGGGTTTGTATGGTATTTT.

This clonotype occurred a few times. This sequence joins TRBV5-1 and TRBJ1-2, with D possibly TRBD1 on 6 matching bases. The ends were cut back, 1 base at V and 0 bases at J, with 19 bases in the middle. The CDR3 is 18 amino acids. Germline V gene sequence: CDR1 SGHRS, CDR2 YFSETQ. The CDR3 sequence: CASSLRGSYGTSNYGYTF. Here the CDR3 DNA reads TGCGCCAGCAGCTTGAGGGGATCGTATGGGACATCTAACTATGGCTACACCTTC.

The sample holds a few counts of this clonotype. V usage is TRBV5-1 and J usage is TRBJ2-3, with 7 bases fitting TRBD1. After removal of 3 bases from V and 4 bases from J, the junction contained 8 bases not matched to a gene. CDR3 length: 15 amino acids. In germline, CDR1 is SGHRS, CDR2 YFSETQ. The DNA of the CDR3 is TGCGCCAGCAGCTCCAACCCTGGACAGGCAGATACGCAGTATTTT. It yields the protein CASSSNPGQADTQYF.

This clonotype was recorded a few times. The V call is TRBV12-3 or TRBV12-4, the J call TRBJ2-4; a possible D gene is TRBD2 (5 bases). Between the trimmed V and J ends, which lost 8 bases and 7 bases, there was a span of 9 bases. The CDR3 totals 11 residues. The CDR3: CASGPGNIQYF. The CDR3 coding sequence is TGTGCCAGCGGTCCGGGGAACATTCAGTACTTC.

This chain joins TRBV6-2 or TRBV6-3 and TRBJ1-5; no firm D call. CDR1 and CDR2 (germline): MNHEY, SVGEGT. There are 13 residues in the CDR3. The V end was cut by 2 bases, the J end by 3 bases, with 5 bases between. Here the CDR3 DNA reads TGTGCCAGCAGTTACCCTTCCAATCAGCCCCAGCATTTT. This sequence encodes CASSYPSNQPQHF.